This T cell receptor (beta chain) comes out of a study of memory CD4+ T cells and cytomegalovirus serostatus. Single viable CD3+CD4+CD8-CD45RO+ cells were sorted as the memory CD4+ T cells. The protocol was immunoSEQ multiplex PCR, while the TCRdb copy is restricted to in-frame clones and leaves out a portion. The sample includes about 58,000 clones, around 82% seen only once; the top ten take about 0.51%. This CDR3 region has 16 residues. With 3 bases clipped from V and 8 bases from J, the junction kept 14 bases outside the gene matches. Germline-derived CDR1 and CDR2 are GTSNPN and SVGIG (reference sequence).

What was sequenced was memory CD4+ T cells from blood. The receptor was isolated from an adult in good health and CMV-seronegative. Some clones in this sample may be carry-over from other donors' samples. The rearrangement links TRBV30 to TRBJ2-1; 9 bases fit TRBD2. CDR3 residues: CAWSPPGSGSKYEQFF. The CDR3 region has the DNA TGTGCCTGGAGCCCCCCGGGTAGCGGGAGTAAGTATGAGCAGTTCTTC.